The 20 T cell receptor beta chains below come from one sample, sequenced in a study of blood T cell repertoires in COVID-19. Sequenced by immunoSEQ multiplex PCR; TCRdb stores in-frame clones only, minus some. This sample carries hundreds of thousands of clones, 85% to 90% of them seen once, and the ten largest clones take over 1.1%. The sequencing input was peripheral blood. These receptors were obtained from a man at least 80 years old with acute or convalescent COVID-19.

The chain has TRBV2 and TRBJ2-7, with D perhaps TRBD2 (5 bases). Trimming pared 7 bases from V and 3 bases from J, leaving 13 bases between. CDR1 SNHLY and CDR2 FYNNEI come from the germline V gene. CDR3 length equals 13 residues. CDR3 protein: CASNEEGYYEQYF. In DNA, the CDR3 is TGTGCCAGCAACGAAGAGGGCTACTACGAGCAGTACTTC.

This sequence joins TRBV6-5 and TRBJ1-2, with 8 bases fitting TRBD1. This CDR3 comprises 14 residues. Germline V gene data show CDR1 as MNHEY and CDR2 as SVGAGI. The junction had 8 bases not matched to a gene; V was cut back by 7 bases and J by 4 bases. The CDR3 bases are TGTGCCAGCACAGGGGACAGGCGACGCTATGGCTACACCTTC. Translating gives CASTGDRRRYGYTF.

The chain is built from TRBV7-9 and TRBJ1-3; no definite D call. From germline, CDR1 is SEHNR and CDR2 FQNEAQ (reference sequence). This CDR3 has 14 amino acids. The V and J ends lost 6 bases and 3 bases respectively, with 12 bases between them. CDR3 bases: TGTGCCAGCAGGCTAGGAGGGAGTGGAAACACCATATATTTT. Translating it yields CASRLGGSGNTIYF. Supplemented by reference TRBV7-9 and TRBJ1-3, the full variable domain reads DTGVSQNPRHKITKRGQNVTFRCDPISEHNRLYWYRQTLGQGPEFLTYFQNEAQLEKSRLLSDRFSAERPKGSFSTLEIQRTEQGDSAMYLCASRLGGSGNTIYFGEGSWLTVV.

V and J are TRBV13 and TRBJ1-2; D gene uncertain. The CDR3 consists of 15 residues. V lost 4 bases and J 6 bases, leaving 18 bases between the germline ends. The germline V gene encodes CDR1 PRHDT and CDR2 FYEKMQ (reference sequence). DNA of the CDR3: TGTGCCAGCAGCTCCCGATTGGGAGGGCATCATGGCTACACCTTC. As protein: CASSSRLGGHHGYTF.

V usage is TRBV4-1 and J usage is TRBJ2-3, with D perhaps matching TRBD1 (6 bases). Germline V CDR1 and CDR2: MGHRA, YSYEKL. V gave up 3 bases and J gave up 6 bases, with 16 bases separating them. CDR3 size: 15 residues. The CDR3 sequence: CASSQSLNREDTQYF. In DNA form, the CDR3 reads TGCGCCAGCAGCCAGTCCCTAAACAGGGAGGATACGCAGTATTTT.

DNA for the CDR3: TGTGCCAGCAGTTCCTTGGGACAGTTCTACGAGCAGTACTTC. This encodes CASSSLGQFYEQYF. The rearrangement uses TRBV6-5 and TRBJ2-7; 7 bases fit TRBD1. The CDR3 extends over 14 amino acids. Trimming cost V 4 bases and J 3 bases; bases outside gene matches: 6. The germline CDR1 and CDR2 sequences are MNHEY and SVGAGI.

The rearrangement links TRBV19 to TRBJ2-7; no firm D call. The CDR3 length is 13 residues. V was shortened by 4 bases and J by 0 bases, with 7 bases between the two germline ends. Germline V gives CDR1 LNHDA, CDR2 SQIVND (reference sequence). The CDR3 loop reads CASSNIVSYEQYF. The CDR3 bases are TGTGCCAGTAGTAATATAGTCTCCTACGAGCAGTACTTC.

This sequence joins TRBV2 and TRBJ2-1; TRBD1 might be the D (6 bases). Trimming left V 6 bases short and J 0 bases short, with 12 bases between. Germline-derived CDR1 and CDR2 are SNHLY and FYNNEI. The CDR3 spans 15 residues. The CDR3 bases are TGTGCCAGCAGGGACGGGACAAACTCCTACAATGAGCAGTTCTTC. It yields the protein CASRDGTNSYNEQFF.

This sequence joins TRBV2 and TRBJ2-7; no firm D call. The germline CDR1 and CDR2 sequences are SNHLY and FYNNEI. The V end lost 5 bases, the J end lost 6 bases, and 11 bases lay between the germline ends. The CDR3 runs to 12 residues. For the CDR3, the DNA is TGTGCCAGCAGTATTCTAGTATTCGAGCAGTACTTC. It is translated as CASSILVFEQYF.

The chain employs TRBV7-6 and TRBJ2-2, with 7 bases matching TRBD2. Germline V lookup: CDR1 SGHVS, CDR2 FNYEAQ. The CDR3 spans 17 residues. Trimming cost V 5 bases and J 2 bases; bases outside gene matches: 11. The CDR3 sequence: CASSIDPGLPNTGELFF. The CDR3 region has the DNA TGTGCCAGCAGCATCGACCCGGGACTACCAAACACCGGGGAGCTGTTTTTT. Together with reference TRBV7-6 and TRBJ2-2, the CDR3 gives the full variable domain: GAGVSQSPRYKVTKRGQDVALRCDPISGHVSLYWYRQALGQGPEFLTYFNYEAQQDKSGLPNDRFSAERPEGSISTLTIQRTEQRDSAMYRCASSIDPGLPNTGELFFGEGSRLTVL.

This chain joins TRBV5-5 and TRBJ1-1, with D possibly matching TRBD1 (5 bases). The V and J ends lost 0 bases and 4 bases respectively, with 10 bases between them. CDR3 length equals 14 residues. Germline V gives CDR1 SGHKS, CDR2 YYEKEE (reference sequence). The CDR3 DNA sequence: TGTGCCAGCAGCTTGGACAGGCTGAGCACTGAAGCTTTCTTT. It is translated as CASSLDRLSTEAFF.

The chain uses TRBV10-3 and TRBJ2-1; maybe TRBD2 (5 bases). Germline CDR1 reads ENHRY; CDR2 reads SYGVKD. V was clipped by 4 bases and J by 6 bases, with 13 bases between them. The CDR3 has 14 residues. CDR3 sequence reads: CAISVEEVSNEQFF. In DNA form, the CDR3 reads TGTGCCATCAGTGTGGAGGAGGTGAGCAATGAGCAGTTCTTC.

This sequence joins TRBV5-3 and TRBJ2-1, with 8 bases identical to TRBD2. TRBV5-3 is an ORF, with its function uncertain. The CDR3 contains 14 residues. V was clipped by 4 bases and J by 5 bases; unmatched bases: 5. The CDR3 sequence: CARSVSGIDNEQFF. For the CDR3, the DNA is TGTGCCAGAAGCGTTAGCGGGATTGACAATGAGCAGTTCTTC.

The chain has TRBV25-1 and TRBJ2-3, with TRBD1 identical over 7 bases. The J segment lost 1 base and the V segment lost 8 bases, leaving 3 bases of the junction unmatched. The CDR3 loop spans 13 amino acids. Looked up from germline, CDR1 is MGHDK and CDR2 is SYGVNS. In DNA, the CDR3 is TGTGCCAGCGCCGGACAGGGCACAGATACGCAGTATTTT. This translates into CASAGQGTDTQYF.

This clone appeared once. The rearrangement joins TRBV7-9 to TRBJ2-5, with 8 bases lining up with TRBD1. The germline gives CDR1 SEHNR, CDR2 FQNEAQ (reference sequence). The CDR3 runs to 15 residues. The V gene end was trimmed by 2 bases and the J gene end by 5 bases; junction bases not matched to a gene: 7. The CDR3 DNA sequence: TGTGCCAGCAGCTTAACAGGGGGACCGGGGGAGACCCAGTACTTC. Encoded protein: CASSLTGGPGETQYF.

This chain uses TRBV4-3 with TRBJ2-6; D is perhaps TRBD1 (7 bases). Germline CDR1 reads LGHNA; CDR2 reads YSLEER. V was shortened by 1 base and J by 1 base, with 11 bases between the two germline ends. The CDR3 length is 17 residues. CDR3 bases: TGCGCCAGCAGCCAAGGACAGGGAGGATCTGGGGCCAACGTCCTGACTTTC. Translated, it gives CASSQGQGGSGANVLTF.

CDR3 DNA sequence: TGTGCCAGTTTGTTAGACAGGGTATCAGATACGCAGTATTTT. This encodes CASLLDRVSDTQYF. The chain recombines TRBV6-5 with TRBJ2-3; 7 bases map to TRBD1. J lost 4 bases, V lost 9 bases, and 10 bases had no gene match. The CDR3 length is 14 residues. Germline CDR1 and CDR2: MNHEY and SVGAGI.

The chain uses TRBV19 and TRBJ1-4; tentative D call: TRBD1 (6 bases). V was clipped by 5 bases and J by 0 bases, with 13 bases between them. CDR1 is LNHDA and CDR2 is SQIVND in the germline V gene (reference sequence). The CDR3 extends over 16 amino acids. The CDR3 loop reads CASSGRGGATNEKLFF. The CDR3 bases are TGTGCCAGTAGTGGGCGGGGGGGCGCAACTAATGAAAAACTGTTTTTT.

The chain couples TRBV12-3 or TRBV12-4 to TRBJ1-2; possible D gene TRBD1, 5 bases. The V end lost 6 bases, the J end lost 8 bases, and 16 bases lay between the germline ends. This CDR3 is 13 amino acids long. In DNA form, the CDR3 reads TGTGCCAGCAGCCTACAGGAAGTTTTGGGCTACACCTTC. As protein: CASSLQEVLGYTF.

V is TRBV7-9 and J is TRBJ2-7, with 7 bases that match TRBD1. Per germline, CDR1 SEHNR and CDR2 FQNEAQ (reference sequence). The CDR3 extends over 15 amino acids. Trimming cost V 3 bases and J 3 bases; bases outside gene matches: 8. CDR3 residues: CASSFRRDSGYEQYF. CDR3 nucleotides: TGTGCCAGCAGCTTCCGACGGGACAGCGGCTACGAGCAGTACTTC. The full variable domain, in which reference TRBV7-9 and TRBJ2-7 provide the parts outside the CDR3, is DTGVSQNPRHKITKRGQNVTFRCDPISEHNRLYWYRQTLGQGPEFLTYFQNEAQLEKSRLLSDRFSAERPKGSFSTLEIQRTEQGDSAMYLCASSFRRDSGYEQYFGPGTRLTVT.